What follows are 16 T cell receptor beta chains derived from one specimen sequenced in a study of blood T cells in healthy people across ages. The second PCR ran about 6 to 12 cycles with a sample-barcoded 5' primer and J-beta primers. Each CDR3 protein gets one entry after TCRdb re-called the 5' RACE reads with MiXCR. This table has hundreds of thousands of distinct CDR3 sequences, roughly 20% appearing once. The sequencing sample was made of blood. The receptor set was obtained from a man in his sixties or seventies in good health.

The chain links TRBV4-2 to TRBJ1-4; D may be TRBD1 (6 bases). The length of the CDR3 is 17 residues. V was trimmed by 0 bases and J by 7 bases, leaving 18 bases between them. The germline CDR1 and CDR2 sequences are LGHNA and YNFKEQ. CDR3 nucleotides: TGTGCCAGCAGCCAAGATCCCGCCAGGGGTAGGGCTGAAAAACTGTTTTTT. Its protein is CASSQDPARGRAEKLFF.

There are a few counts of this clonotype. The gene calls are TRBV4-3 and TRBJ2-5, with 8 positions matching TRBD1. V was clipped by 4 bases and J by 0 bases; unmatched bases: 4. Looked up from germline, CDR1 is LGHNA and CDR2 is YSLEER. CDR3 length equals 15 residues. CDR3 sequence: CASSRRTGNQETQYF. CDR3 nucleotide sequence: TGCGCCAGCAGCCGGCGGACAGGGAACCAAGAGACCCAGTACTTC.

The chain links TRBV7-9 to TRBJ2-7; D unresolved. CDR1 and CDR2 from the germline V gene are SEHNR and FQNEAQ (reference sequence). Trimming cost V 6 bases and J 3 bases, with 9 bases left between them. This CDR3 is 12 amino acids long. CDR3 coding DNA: TGTGCCAGCAGTTCCACTATCTACGAGCAGTACTTC. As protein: CASSSTIYEQYF.

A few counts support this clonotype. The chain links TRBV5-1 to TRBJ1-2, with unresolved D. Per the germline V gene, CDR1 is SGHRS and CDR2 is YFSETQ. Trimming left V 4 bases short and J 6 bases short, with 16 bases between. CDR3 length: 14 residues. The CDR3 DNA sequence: TGCGCCAGCAGCAATGGAGGGCAAACCCATGGCTACACCTTC. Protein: CASSNGGQTHGYTF. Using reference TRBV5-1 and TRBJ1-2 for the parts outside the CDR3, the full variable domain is KAGVTQTPRYLIKTRGQQVTLSCSPISGHRSVSWYQQTPGQGLQFLFEYFSETQRNKGNFPGRFSGRQFSNSRSEMNVSTLELGDSALYLCASSNGGQTHGYTFGSGTRLTVV.

CDR3 in DNA: TGTGCCAGCAGTGAAGTCCGAGCGGGGAGCACCTACGAGCAGTACTTC. This gives the protein CASSEVRAGSTYEQYF. The J gene is TRBJ2-5, the V gene TRBV6-1, with 7 positions matching TRBD2. The J call may be faulty, since TRBJ2-7 better matches the DNA end. The CDR3 runs 16 residues. The germline V gene has CDR1 MNHNS and CDR2 SASEGT.

The CDR3 DNA follows: TGCGCCAGCAGCTCCACAGGGGCCCCGAGGAACACTGAAGCTTTCTTT. Its translation: CASSSTGAPRNTEAFF. The chain carries TRBV5-1 and TRBJ1-1, with 7 bases fitting TRBD1. Trimming removed 3 bases from V and 1 base from J; junction bases left unmatched: 9. In germline, CDR1 is SGHRS, CDR2 YFSETQ. This CDR3 is 16 amino acids long.

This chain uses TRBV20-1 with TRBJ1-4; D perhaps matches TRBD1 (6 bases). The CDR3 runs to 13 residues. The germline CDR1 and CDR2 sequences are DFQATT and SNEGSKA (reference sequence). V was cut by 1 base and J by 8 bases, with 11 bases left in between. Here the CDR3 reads CSARATRGEKLFF. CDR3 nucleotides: TGCAGTGCTAGAGCTACGAGGGGGGAAAAACTGTTTTTT.

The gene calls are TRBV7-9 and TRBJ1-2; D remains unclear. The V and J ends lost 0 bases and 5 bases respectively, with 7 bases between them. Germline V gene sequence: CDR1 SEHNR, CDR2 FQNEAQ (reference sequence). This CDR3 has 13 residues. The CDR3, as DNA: TGTGCCAGCAGCTTAGCCCGGATGTATGGCTACACCTTC. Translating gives CASSLARMYGYTF.

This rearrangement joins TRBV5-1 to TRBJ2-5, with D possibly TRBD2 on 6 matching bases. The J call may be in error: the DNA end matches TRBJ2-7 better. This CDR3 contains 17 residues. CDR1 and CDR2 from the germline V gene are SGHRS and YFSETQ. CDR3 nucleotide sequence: TGCGCCAGCAGCTTGGGGGTAATAGCGGACCGCTCCTACGAGCAGTACTTC. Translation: CASSLGVIADRSYEQYF.

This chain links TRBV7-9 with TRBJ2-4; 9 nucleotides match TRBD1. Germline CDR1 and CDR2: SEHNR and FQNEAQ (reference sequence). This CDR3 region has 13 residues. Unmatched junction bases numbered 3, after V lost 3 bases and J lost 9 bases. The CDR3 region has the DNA TGTGCCAGCAGCTTGGGACAGGGTGCCATTCAGTACTTC. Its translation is CASSLGQGAIQYF.

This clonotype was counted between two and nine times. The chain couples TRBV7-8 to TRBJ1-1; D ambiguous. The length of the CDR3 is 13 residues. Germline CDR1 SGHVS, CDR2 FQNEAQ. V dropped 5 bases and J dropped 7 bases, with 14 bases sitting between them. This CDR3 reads CASSLRRGSEAFF. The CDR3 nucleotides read TGTGCCAGCAGCCTACGACGAGGGAGTGAAGCTTTCTTT.

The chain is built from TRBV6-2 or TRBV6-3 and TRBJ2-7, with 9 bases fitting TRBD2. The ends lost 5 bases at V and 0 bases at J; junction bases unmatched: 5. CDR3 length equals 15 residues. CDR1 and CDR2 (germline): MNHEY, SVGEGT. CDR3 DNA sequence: TGTGCCAGCAGTACCCTAGCGGGACGCTCCTACGAGCAGTACGTC. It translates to CASSTLAGRSYEQYV.

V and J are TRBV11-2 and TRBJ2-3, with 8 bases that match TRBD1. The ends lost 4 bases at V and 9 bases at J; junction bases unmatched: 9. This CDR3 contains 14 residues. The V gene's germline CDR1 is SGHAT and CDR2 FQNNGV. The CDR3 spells CASSSGQGSGTQYF. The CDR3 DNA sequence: TGTGCCAGCAGCTCCGGACAGGGAAGTGGCACGCAGTATTTT.

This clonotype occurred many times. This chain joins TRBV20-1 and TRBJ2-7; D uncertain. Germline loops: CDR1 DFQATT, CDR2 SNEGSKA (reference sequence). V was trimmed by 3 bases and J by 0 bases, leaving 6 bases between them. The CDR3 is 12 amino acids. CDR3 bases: TGCAGTGCTAGTGTCAACTCCTACGAGCAGTACTTC. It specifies CSASVNSYEQYF.

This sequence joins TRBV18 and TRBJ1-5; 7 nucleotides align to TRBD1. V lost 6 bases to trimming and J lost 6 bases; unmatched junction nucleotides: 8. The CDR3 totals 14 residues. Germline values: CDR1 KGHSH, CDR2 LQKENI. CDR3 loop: CASSAGGDGQPQHF. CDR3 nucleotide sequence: TGTGCCAGCTCGGCAGGGGGAGATGGTCAGCCCCAGCATTTT.

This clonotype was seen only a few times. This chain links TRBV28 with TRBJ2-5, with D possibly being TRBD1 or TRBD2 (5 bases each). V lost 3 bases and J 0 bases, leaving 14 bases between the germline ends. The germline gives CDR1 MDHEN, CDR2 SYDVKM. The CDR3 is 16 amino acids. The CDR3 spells CASSFRLGTNQETQYF. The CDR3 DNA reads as TGTGCCAGCAGTTTTAGGCTAGGGACCAACCAAGAGACCCAGTACTTC.